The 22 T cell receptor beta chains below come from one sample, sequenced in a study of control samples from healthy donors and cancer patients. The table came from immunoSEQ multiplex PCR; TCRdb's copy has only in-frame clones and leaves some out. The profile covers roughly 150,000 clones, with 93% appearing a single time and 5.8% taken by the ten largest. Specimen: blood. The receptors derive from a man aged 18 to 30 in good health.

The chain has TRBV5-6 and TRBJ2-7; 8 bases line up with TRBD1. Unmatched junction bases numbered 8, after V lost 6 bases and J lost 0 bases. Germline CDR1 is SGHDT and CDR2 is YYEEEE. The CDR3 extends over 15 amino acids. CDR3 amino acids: CASTGVGTGSYEQYF. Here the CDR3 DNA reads TGTGCCAGCACCGGGGTGGGGACAGGCTCCTACGAGCAGTACTTC.

CDR3 DNA: TGTGCCAGCAGCCAAGCCAGGGGGGCAGGGGACTATGGCTACACCTTC. Residues: CASSQARGAGDYGYTF. The chain combines TRBV3-1 (or the pseudogene TRBV3-2) with TRBJ1-2, with TRBD1 matching over 7 bases. V was clipped by 1 base and J by 3 bases; unmatched bases: 8. Germline lookup yields CDR1 LGHDT and CDR2 YNNKEL (reference sequence). This CDR3 region has 16 residues.

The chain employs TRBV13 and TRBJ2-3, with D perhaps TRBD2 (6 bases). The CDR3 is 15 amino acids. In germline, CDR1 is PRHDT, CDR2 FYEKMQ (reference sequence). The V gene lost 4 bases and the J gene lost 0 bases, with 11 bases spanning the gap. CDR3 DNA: TGTGCCAGCAGCTCGCGGGGTACTAGCACAGATACGCAGTATTTT. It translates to CASSSRGTSTDTQYF.

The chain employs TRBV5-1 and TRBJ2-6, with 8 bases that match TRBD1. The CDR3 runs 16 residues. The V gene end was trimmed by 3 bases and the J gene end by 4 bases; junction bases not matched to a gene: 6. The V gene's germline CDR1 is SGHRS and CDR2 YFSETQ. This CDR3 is CASSSTGGQGANVLTF. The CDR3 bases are TGCGCCAGCAGCTCCACAGGGGGGCAGGGGGCCAACGTCCTGACTTTC.

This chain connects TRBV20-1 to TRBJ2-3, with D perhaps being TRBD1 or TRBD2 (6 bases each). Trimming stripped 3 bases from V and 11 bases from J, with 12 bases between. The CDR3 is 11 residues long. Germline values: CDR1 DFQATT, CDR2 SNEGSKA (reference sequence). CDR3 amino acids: CSARTGAGQYF. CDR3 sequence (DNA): TGCAGTGCTAGGACGGGGGCGGGGCAGTATTTT.

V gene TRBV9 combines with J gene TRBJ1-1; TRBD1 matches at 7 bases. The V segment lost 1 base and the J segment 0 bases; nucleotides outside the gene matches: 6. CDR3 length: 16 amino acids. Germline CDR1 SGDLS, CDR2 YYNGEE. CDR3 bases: TGTGCCAGCAGCGTAAGCAGGGGGGCCATGAACACTGAAGCTTTCTTT. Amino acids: CASSVSRGAMNTEAFF. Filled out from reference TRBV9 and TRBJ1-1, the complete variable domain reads DSGVTQTPKHLITATGQRVTLRCSPRSGDLSVYWYQQSLDQGLQFLIQYYNGEERAKGNILERFSAQQFPDLHSELNLSSLELGDSALYFCASSVSRGAMNTEAFFGQGTRLTVV.

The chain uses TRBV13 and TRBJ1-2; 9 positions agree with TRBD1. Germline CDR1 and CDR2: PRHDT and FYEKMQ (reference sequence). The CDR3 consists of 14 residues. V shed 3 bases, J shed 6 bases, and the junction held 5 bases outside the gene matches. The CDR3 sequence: CASSLVTGGHGYTF. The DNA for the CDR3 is TGTGCCAGCAGCTTGGTAACAGGGGGCCATGGCTACACCTTC.

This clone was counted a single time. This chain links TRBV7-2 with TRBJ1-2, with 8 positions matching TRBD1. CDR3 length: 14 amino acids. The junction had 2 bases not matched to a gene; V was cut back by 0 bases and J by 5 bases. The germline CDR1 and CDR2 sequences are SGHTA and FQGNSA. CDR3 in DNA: TGTGCCAGCAGCTTAGCCGGGACAGGTTATGGCTACACCTTC. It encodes CASSLAGTGYGYTF.

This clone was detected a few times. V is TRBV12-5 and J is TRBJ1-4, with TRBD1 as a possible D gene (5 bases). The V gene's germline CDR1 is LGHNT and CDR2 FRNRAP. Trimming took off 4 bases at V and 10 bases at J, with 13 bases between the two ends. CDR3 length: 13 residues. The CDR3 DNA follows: TGTGCTAGTGGTTCGCAGGGTCCTGGAAAACTGTTTTTT. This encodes CASGSQGPGKLFF.

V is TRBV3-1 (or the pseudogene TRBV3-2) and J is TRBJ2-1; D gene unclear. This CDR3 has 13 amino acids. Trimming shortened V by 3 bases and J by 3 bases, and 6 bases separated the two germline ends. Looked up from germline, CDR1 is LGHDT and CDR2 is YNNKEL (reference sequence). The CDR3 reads CASSHLIYNEQFF. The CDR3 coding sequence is TGTGCCAGCAGCCATCTGATCTACAATGAGCAGTTCTTC.

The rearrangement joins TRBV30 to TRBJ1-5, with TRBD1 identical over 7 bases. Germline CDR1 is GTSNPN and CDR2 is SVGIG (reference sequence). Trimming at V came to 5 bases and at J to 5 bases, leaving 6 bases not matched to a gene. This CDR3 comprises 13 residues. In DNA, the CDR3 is TGTGCCTGGGGCGGCAGGGGGTATCAGCCCCAGCATTTT. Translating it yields CAWGGRGYQPQHF.

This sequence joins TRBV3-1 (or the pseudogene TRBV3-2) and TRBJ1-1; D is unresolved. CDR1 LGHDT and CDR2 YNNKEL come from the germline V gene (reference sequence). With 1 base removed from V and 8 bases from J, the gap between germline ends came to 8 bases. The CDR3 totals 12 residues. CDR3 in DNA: TGTGCCAGCAGCCAAGGGGCGGACGAAGCTTTCTTT. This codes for CASSQGADEAFF.

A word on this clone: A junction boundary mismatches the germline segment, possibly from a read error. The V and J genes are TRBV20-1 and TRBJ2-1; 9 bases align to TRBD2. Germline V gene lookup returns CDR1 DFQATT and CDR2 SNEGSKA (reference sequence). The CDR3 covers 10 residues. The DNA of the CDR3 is TGCAGTGCGACCACTAGCGGGTGGGTCTTC. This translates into CSATTSGWVF.

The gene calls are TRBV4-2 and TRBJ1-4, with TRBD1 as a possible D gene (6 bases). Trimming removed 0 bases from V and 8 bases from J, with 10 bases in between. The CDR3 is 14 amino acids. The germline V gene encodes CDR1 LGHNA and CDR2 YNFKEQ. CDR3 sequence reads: CASSQDRGGEKLFF. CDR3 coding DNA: TGTGCCAGCAGCCAAGACAGGGGTGGCGAAAAACTGTTTTTT.

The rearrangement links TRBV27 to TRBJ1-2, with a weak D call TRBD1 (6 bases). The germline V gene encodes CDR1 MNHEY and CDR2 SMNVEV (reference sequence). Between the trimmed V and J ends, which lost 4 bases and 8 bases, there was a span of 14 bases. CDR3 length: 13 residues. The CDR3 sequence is CASSYNREGGYTF. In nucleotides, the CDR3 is TGTGCCAGCAGTTATAACAGGGAGGGCGGCTACACCTTC.

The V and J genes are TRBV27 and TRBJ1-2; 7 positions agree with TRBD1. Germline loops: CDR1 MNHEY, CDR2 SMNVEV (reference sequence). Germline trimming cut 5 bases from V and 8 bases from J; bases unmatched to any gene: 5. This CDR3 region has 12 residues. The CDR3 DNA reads TGTGCCAGCAGTCAGGGGGTTGGGGGCTACACCTTC. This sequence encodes CASSQGVGGYTF.

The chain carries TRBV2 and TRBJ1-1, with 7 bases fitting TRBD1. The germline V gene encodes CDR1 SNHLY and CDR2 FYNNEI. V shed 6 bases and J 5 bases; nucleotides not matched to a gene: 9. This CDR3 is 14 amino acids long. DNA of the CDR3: TGTGCCAGCAGGGGGGACAGCTCATATACTGAAGCTTTCTTT. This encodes CASRGDSSYTEAFF. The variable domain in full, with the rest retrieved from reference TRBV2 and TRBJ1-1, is EPEVTQTPSHQVTQMGQEVILRCVPISNHLYFYWYRQILGQKVEFLVSFYNNEISEKSEIFDDQFSVERPDGSNFTLKIRSTKLEDSAMYFCASRGDSSYTEAFFGQGTRLTVV.

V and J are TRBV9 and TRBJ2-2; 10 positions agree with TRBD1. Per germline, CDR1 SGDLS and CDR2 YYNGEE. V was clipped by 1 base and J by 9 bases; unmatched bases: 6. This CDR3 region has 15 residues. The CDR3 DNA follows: TGTGCCAGCAGCGTACGGGACAGGGGATACCGGGAGCTGTTTTTT. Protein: CASSVRDRGYRELFF.

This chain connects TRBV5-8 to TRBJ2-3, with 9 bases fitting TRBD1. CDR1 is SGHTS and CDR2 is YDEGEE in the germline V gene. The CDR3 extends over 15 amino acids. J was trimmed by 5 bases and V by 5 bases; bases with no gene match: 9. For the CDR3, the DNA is TGTGCCAGCAGAGGAGGGACAGGGTGGATAGATACGCAGTATTTT. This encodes CASRGGTGWIDTQYF.

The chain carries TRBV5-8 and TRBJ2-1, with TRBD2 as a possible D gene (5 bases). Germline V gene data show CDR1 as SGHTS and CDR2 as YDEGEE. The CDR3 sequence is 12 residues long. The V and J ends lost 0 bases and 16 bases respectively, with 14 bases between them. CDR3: CASSLGTAAPFF. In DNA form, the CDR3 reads TGTGCCAGCAGCTTGGGGACTGCGGCCCCATTCTTC.

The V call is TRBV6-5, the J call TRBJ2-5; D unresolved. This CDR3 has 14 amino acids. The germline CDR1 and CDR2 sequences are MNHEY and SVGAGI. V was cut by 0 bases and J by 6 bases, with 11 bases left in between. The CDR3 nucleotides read TGTGCCAGCAGTTACTCGCAGGCGAGGAAGACCCAGTACTTC. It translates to CASSYSQARKTQYF.

CDR3 coding DNA: TGTGCCAGCAGCTATGGACTAGCGGGGGCCTTTTTAGGAGATACGCAGTATTTT. Protein sequence: CASSYGLAGAFLGDTQYF. This sequence joins TRBV5-8 and TRBJ2-3; TRBD2 agrees at 13 bases. With V trimmed by 3 bases and J by 5 bases, 12 bases remained unmatched. Germline V gives CDR1 SGHTS, CDR2 YDEGEE. This CDR3 has 18 amino acids.